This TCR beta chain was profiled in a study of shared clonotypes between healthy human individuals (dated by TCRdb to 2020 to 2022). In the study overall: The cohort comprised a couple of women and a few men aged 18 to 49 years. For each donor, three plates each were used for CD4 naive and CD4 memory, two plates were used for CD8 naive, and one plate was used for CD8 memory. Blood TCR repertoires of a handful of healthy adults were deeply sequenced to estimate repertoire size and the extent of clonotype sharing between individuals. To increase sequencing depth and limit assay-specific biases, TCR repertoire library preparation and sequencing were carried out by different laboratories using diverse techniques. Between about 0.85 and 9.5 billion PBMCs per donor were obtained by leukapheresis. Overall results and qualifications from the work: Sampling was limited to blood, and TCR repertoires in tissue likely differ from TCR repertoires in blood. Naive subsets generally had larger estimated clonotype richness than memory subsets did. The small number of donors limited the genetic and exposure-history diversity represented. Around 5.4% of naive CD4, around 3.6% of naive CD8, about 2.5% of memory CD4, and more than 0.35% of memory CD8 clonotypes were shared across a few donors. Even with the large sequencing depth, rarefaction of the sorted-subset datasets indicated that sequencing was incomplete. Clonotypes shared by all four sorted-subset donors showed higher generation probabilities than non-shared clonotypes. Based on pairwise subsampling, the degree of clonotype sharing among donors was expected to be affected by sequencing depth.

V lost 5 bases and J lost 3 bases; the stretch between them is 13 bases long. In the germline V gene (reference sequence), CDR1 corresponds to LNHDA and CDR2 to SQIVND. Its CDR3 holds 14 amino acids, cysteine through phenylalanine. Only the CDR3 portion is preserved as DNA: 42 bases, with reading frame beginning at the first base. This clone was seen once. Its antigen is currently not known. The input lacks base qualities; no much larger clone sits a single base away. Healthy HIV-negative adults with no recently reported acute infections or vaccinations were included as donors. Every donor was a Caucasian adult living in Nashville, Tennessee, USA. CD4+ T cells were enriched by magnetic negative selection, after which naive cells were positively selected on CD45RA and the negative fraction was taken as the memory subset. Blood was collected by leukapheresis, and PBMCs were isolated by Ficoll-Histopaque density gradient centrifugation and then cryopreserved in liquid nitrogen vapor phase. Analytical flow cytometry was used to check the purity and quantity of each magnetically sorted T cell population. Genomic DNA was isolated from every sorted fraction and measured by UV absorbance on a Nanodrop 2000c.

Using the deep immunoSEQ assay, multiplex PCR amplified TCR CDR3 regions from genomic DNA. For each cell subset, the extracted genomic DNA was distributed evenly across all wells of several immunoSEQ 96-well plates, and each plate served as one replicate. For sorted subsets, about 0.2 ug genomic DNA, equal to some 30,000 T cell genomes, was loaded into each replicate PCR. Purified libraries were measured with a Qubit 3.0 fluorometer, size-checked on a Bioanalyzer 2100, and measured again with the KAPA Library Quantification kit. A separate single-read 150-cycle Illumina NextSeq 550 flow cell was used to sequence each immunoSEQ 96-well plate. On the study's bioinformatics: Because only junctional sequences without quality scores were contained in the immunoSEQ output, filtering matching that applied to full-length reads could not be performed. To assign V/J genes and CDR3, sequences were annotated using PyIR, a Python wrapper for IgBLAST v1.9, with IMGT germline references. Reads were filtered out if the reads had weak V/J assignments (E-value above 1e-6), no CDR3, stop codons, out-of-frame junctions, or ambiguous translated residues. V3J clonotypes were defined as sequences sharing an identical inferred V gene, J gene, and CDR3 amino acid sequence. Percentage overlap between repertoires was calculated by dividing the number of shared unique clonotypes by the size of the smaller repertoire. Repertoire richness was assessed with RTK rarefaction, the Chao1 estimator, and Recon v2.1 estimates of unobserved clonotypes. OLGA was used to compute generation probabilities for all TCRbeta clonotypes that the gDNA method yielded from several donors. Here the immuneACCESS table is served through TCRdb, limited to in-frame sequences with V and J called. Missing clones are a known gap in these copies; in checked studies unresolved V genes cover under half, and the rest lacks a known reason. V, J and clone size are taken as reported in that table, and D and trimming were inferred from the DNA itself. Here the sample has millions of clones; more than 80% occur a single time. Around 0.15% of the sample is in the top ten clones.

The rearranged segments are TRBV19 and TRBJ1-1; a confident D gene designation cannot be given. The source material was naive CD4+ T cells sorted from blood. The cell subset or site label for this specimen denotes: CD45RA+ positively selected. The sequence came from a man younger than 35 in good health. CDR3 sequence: CASSSRTVHTEAFF. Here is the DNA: TGTGCCAGTAGTTCCCGGACGGTACACACTGAAGCTTTCTTT.